The clone carrying this T cell receptor beta chain was counted many times. Its antigen is unknown. This entry comes from a study of breast tumors, draining lymph nodes, adjacent tissues. The CDR3 is made up of 14 amino acids. Unmatched junction bases numbered 4, after V lost 3 bases and J lost 4 bases. The V gene's germline CDR1 is LNHDA and CDR2 SQIVND (reference sequence). Study conclusions and caveats: Findings are consistent with lymph node origin and intratumoral expansion of most tumor T cells. Luminal-like breast cancer showed significantly greater tumor-nontumor repertoire similarity than basal-like breast cancer did. That most tumor T cells come from lymph nodes remained unproven.

TCRdb recomputed calls from the multiplex PCR reads with MiXCR, one row per CDR3 protein. Of fewer than 200,000 distinct CDR3 sequences listed, 30% to 35% are singletons. Samples came from axillary lymph nodes draining the breast cancer. J is TRBJ2-7 and V is TRBV19; 9 bases agree with TRBD1. Sequenced sample: axillary lymph node tissue. The receptor comes from a female donor with breast cancer. Some clones in this sample may be carry-over from other donors' samples. The CDR3 region is CASSMTGGGYEQYF. CDR3 nucleotides: TGTGCCAGTAGTATGACAGGGGGTGGGTACGAGCAGTACTTC.